Listed here are 14 T cell receptor beta chains from one sample, sequenced in a study of glioma-infiltrating T cells after dendritic cell vaccination. Time point denoted: after dendritic cell vaccination, including at tumor progression/relapse. Only in-frame clones appear in the TCRdb table, and some are missing; sequencing was by immunoSEQ multiplex PCR. The profile shows roughly 85,000 clones, 85% of them singletons. The specimen comprised blood, sampled after dendritic cell vaccination. The receptors originated from a human donor with glioblastoma.

This clone is a singleton in its sample. V is TRBV5-6 and J is TRBJ2-5, with TRBD1 as a possible D gene (6 bases). The CDR3 loop spans 13 amino acids. Germline-derived CDR1 and CDR2 are SGHDT and YYEEEE. Between the trimmed V and J ends, which lost 2 bases and 2 bases, there was a span of 7 bases. In DNA form, the CDR3 reads TGTGCCAGCAGCTTTGGACAGCAAGAGACCCAGTACTTC. This translates into CASSFGQQETQYF.

Here the CDR3 reads CASSGSGSGQFF. In DNA, the CDR3 is TGTGCCAGCAGTGGATCTGGGTCAGGGCAGTTCTTC. This sequence joins TRBV2 and TRBJ2-1; no clear D gene. Germline CDR1 and CDR2: SNHLY and FYNNEI. CDR3 length: 12 residues. The germline V and J ends were trimmed by 4 bases and 12 bases, with 13 bases remaining between them.

This clone has just a few counts. V gene TRBV7-9 combines with J gene TRBJ1-6; TRBD1 matches 7 bases. This CDR3 has 16 residues. Germline lookup yields CDR1 SEHNR and CDR2 FQNEAQ (reference sequence). The V and J ends lost 2 bases and 8 bases, in that order; junction bases with no gene match: 9. CDR3 nucleotide sequence: TGTGCCAGCAGCTTAACGGACAGGACCGAGGATTCACCCCTCCACTTT. Encoded protein: CASSLTDRTEDSPLHF.

The CDR3: CASSMGGYEQYF. Here the CDR3 DNA reads TGTGCCAGTAGTATGGGGGGCTACGAGCAGTACTTC. This sequence joins TRBV19 and TRBJ2-7; tentative D call: TRBD2 (6 bases). The V gene lost 3 bases and the J gene lost 3 bases, with 6 bases spanning the gap. CDR1 and CDR2 (germline): LNHDA, SQIVND (reference sequence). There are 12 residues in the CDR3.

The chain couples TRBV11-2 to TRBJ1-1, with TRBD1 matching 8 bases. After removal of 3 bases from V and 1 base from J, the junction contained 7 bases not matched to a gene. This CDR3 region has 16 residues. Germline CDR1 is SGHAT and CDR2 is FQNNGV. CDR3 protein: CASSLFGTGGNTEAFF. As DNA, the CDR3 is TGTGCCAGCAGCTTGTTCGGGACAGGAGGGAACACTGAAGCTTTCTTT.

This chain's CDR3 is CASSLLAGNNEQFF. The DNA of the CDR3 is TGTGCCAGCAGTTTATTGGCCGGGAACAATGAGCAGTTCTTC. The gene calls are TRBV28 and TRBJ2-1; a weak D match, TRBD2 (5 bases). Trimming left V 1 base short and J 5 bases short, with 9 bases between. The length of the CDR3 is 14 residues. Germline V gene data show CDR1 as MDHEN and CDR2 as SYDVKM.

The chain carries TRBV10-3 and TRBJ2-7, with D perhaps matching TRBD1 (7 bases). Per germline, CDR1 ENHRY and CDR2 SYGVKD. This CDR3 comprises 16 residues. The V end was cut by 0 bases, the J end by 3 bases, with 15 bases between. CDR3 DNA sequence: TGTGCCATCAGTGAGTCGGAGGGGGCAATGCTCTACGAGCAGTACTTC. Its translation: CAISESEGAMLYEQYF.

Written as DNA, the CDR3 is TGTGCCAGCTCACCGGACAGGGGGACCTACGAGCAGTACTTC. This codes for CASSPDRGTYEQYF. The chain carries TRBV18 and TRBJ2-7, with 10 bases aligning to TRBD1. CDR3 size: 14 residues. Trimming removed 3 bases from V and 2 bases from J; junction bases left unmatched: 1. From germline, CDR1 is KGHSH and CDR2 LQKENI.

This clone was observed a handful of times. The rearrangement links TRBV7-9 to TRBJ2-7; 9 bases are a match to TRBD1. CDR1 and CDR2 (germline): SEHNR, FQNEAQ (reference sequence). Losses at the gene ends were 1 base for V and 2 bases for J; bases not matched to a gene: 3. The CDR3 runs 15 residues. CDR3 loop: CASSLGQGVTYEQYF. As DNA, the CDR3 is TGTGCCAGCAGCTTAGGACAGGGGGTTACCTACGAGCAGTACTTC.

The chain links TRBV14 to TRBJ1-2, with D perhaps TRBD1 (5 bases). V was clipped by 1 base and J by 5 bases, with 5 bases between them. CDR1 and CDR2 from the germline V gene are SGHDN and FVKESK. There are 12 residues in the CDR3. The CDR3 DNA follows: TGTGCCAGCAGCCAAGCAGGGTATGGCTACACCTTC. Translating gives CASSQAGYGYTF.

The J gene is TRBJ2-5, the V gene TRBV7-6; TRBD2 agrees at 10 bases. Germline V gene lookup returns CDR1 SGHVS and CDR2 FNYEAQ. The CDR3 extends over 15 amino acids. With V trimmed by 3 bases and J by 4 bases, 5 bases remained unmatched. The CDR3 sequence is CASSFKGLATETQYF. In nucleotides, the CDR3 is TGTGCCAGCAGCTTTAAGGGACTAGCGACAGAGACCCAGTACTTC.

The gene calls are TRBV7-6 and TRBJ1-5, with TRBD1 as a possible D gene (5 bases). Trimming left V 6 bases short and J 5 bases short, with 14 bases between. Looked up from germline, CDR1 is SGHVS and CDR2 is FNYEAQ. This CDR3 has 14 residues. This CDR3 is CASSDGGVYQPQHF. The CDR3 nucleotides read TGTGCCAGCAGTGATGGGGGGGTCTATCAGCCCCAGCATTTT.

This clone was seen only once. V usage is TRBV28 and J usage is TRBJ2-1; TRBD1 agrees at 9 bases. This CDR3 is built from 16 residues. Per the germline V gene, CDR1 is MDHEN and CDR2 is SYDVKM. The V gene end was trimmed by 4 bases and the J gene end by 3 bases; junction bases not matched to a gene: 7. The CDR3 spells CASSSEGTGNYNEQFF. The CDR3 nucleotides are TGTGCCAGCAGTTCCGAGGGGACAGGGAACTACAATGAGCAGTTCTTC.

V gene TRBV14 combines with J gene TRBJ2-7, with D perhaps matching TRBD1 (6 bases). Looked up from germline, CDR1 is SGHDN and CDR2 is FVKESK. The CDR3 is 14 amino acids. Trimming pared 2 bases from V and 7 bases from J, leaving 15 bases between. The CDR3 nucleotides read TGTGCCAGCAGCCAAAACTCAGGGGCCGGGGAGCAGTACTTC. Its protein is CASSQNSGAGEQYF.